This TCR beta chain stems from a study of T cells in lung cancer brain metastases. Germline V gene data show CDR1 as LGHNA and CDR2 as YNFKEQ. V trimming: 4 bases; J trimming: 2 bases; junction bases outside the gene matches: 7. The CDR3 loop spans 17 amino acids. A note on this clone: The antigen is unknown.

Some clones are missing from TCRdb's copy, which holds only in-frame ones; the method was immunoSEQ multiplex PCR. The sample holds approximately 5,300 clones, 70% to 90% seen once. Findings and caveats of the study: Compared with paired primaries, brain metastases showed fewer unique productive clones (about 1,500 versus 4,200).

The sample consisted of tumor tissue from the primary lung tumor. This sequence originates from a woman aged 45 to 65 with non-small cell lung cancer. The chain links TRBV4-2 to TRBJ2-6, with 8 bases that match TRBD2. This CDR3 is CASSLRAGETGANVLTF. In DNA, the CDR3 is TGTGCCAGCAGCCTTCGAGCGGGAGAAACTGGGGCCAACGTCCTGACTTTC.